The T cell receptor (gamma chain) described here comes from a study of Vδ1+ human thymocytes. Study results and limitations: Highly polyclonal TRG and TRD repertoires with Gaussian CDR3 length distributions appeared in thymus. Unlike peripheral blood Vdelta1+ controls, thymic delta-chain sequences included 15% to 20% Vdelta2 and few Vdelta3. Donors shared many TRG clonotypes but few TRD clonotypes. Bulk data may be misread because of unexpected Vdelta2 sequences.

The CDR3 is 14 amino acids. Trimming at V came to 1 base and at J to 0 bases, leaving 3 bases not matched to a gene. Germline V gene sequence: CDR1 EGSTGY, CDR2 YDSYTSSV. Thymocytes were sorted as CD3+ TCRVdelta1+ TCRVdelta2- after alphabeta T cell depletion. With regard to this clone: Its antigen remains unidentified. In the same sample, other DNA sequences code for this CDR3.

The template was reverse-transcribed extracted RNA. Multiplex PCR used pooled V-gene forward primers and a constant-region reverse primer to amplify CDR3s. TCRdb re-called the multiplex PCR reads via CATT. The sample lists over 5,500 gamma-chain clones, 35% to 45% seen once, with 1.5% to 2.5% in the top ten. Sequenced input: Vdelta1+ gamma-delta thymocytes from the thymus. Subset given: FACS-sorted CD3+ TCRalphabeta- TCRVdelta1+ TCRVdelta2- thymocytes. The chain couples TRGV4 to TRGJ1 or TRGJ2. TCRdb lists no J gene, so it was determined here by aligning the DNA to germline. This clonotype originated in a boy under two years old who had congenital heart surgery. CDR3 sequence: CATWDGPNYYKKLF. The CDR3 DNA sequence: TGTGCCACCTGGGATGGTCCGAATTATTATAAGAAACTCTTT.